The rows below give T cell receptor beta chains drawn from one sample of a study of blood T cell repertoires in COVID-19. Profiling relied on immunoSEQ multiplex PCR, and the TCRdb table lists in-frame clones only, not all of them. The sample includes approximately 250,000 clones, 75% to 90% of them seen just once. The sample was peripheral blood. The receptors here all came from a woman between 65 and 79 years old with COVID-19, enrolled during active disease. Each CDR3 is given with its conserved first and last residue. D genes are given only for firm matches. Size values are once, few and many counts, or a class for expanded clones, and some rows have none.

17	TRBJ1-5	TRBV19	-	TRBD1	TGTGCCAGTAGTACCGGGACAGGGTATTATAGCAATCAGCCCCAGCATTTT	CASSTGTGYYSNQPQHF
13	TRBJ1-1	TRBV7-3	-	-	TGTGCCAGCAGCTTAATGCAGGGGACTGAAGCTTTCTTT	CASSLMQGTEAFF
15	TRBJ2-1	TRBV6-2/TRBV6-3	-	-	TGTGCCAGCAGTTATTCTCCGACAGGTAGCAATGAGCAGTTCTTC	CASSYSPTGSNEQFF
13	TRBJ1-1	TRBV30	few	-	TGTGCCTGGATCCCGGGTCCCTACGCTGAAGCTTTCTTT	CAWIPGPYAEAFF
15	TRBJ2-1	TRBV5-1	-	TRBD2	TGCGCCAGCAGCTTGAGGCGGGAGGCGGGGAATGAGCAGTTCTTC	CASSLRREAGNEQFF
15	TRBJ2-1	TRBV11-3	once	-	TGTGCCAGCAGCTTATTCTCAGGACTGTACAATGAGCAGTTCTTC	CASSLFSGLYNEQFF
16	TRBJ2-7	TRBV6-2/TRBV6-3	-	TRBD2	TGTGCCAGCAGTTTGTCCGATACTAGCGGGAGTAGCGAGCAGTACTTC	CASSLSDTSGSSEQYF
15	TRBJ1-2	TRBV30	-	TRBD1	TGTGCCTGGAGTCCTACCGGGACAGATAATAGAGGCTACACCTTC	CAWSPTGTDNRGYTF
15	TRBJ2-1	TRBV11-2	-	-	TGTGCCAGCAGCTTCGGTCCTTCGATATACAATGAGCAGTTCTTC	CASSFGPSIYNEQFF
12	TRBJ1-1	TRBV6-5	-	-	TGTGCCAGTCAAAGGGGGGGGACTGAAGCTTTCTTT	CASQRGGTEAFF
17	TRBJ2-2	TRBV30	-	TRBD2	TGTGCCTGGAGTGTTAGACTAGCGGGAGTTCGCACCGGGGAGCTGTTTTTT	CAWSVRLAGVRTGELFF
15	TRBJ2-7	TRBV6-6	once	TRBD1	TGTGCCAGCAGCCATGGGACAGGGGCATCCTACGAGCAGTACTTC	CASSHGTGASYEQYF
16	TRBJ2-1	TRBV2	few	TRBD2	TGTGCCAGCAGTGAGTGGACTAGCGGGGCCTACAATGAGCAGTTCTTC	CASSEWTSGAYNEQFF
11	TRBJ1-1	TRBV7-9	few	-	TGTGCCAGCAGCTTATTAACTGAAGCTTTCTTT	CASSLLTEAFF
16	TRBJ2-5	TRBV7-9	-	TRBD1	TGTGCCAGCAGTTTTGGGACAGGGTCCCTCGTTGAGACCCAGTACTTC	CASSFGTGSLVETQYF
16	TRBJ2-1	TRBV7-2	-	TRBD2	TGTGCCAGCAGCTTTTTAGCGGGAGTGACCTACAATGAGCAGTTCTTC	CASSFLAGVTYNEQFF
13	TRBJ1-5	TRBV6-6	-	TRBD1	TGTGCCGCGAGACAGGGGACGGGTCAGCCCCAGCATTTT	CAARQGTGQPQHF
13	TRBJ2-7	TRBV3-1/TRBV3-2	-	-	TGTGCCAGCAGCCAAGATGGAGTACACGAGCAGTACTTC	CASSQDGVHEQYF
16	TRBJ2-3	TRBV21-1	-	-	TGTGCCAGCAAACCATGTGGGCGCGGGGGCACAGATACGCAGTATTTT	CASKPCGRGGTDTQYF
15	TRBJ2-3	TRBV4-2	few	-	TGTGCCAGCAGCCAAGATTCCAGGGACACAGATACGCAGTATTTT	CASSQDSRDTDTQYF
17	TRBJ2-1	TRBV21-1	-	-	TGTGCCAGCAGCAAAGGGGGTAGCGGTAGCTCCTACAATGAGCAGTTCTTC	CASSKGGSGSSYNEQFF
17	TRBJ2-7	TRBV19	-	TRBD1	TGTGCCAGTAGTATAGATTACAGGAGACAGGGAAACTACGAGCAGTACTTC	CASSIDYRRQGNYEQYF
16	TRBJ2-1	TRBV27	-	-	TGTGCCAGCAGGCAGGAGGTGTTTAGCCCTACCAATGAGCAGTTCTTC	CASRQEVFSPTNEQFF
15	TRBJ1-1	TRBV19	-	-	TGTGCCAGTAGTATAGGGGCAGGGGCGAGTACTGAAGCTTTCTTT	CASSIGAGASTEAFF
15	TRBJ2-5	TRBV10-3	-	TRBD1	TGTGCCATCAGTGACAGTAGGGGGCGGAAGGAGACCCAGTACTTC	CAISDSRGRKETQYF
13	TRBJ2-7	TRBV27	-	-	TGTGCCAGCAGTCCAAACCAGGGGTACGAGCAGTACTTC	CASSPNQGYEQYF
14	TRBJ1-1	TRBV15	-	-	TGTGCCACCAGCAGAGAAGGAGGACAGTATGAAGCTTTCTTT	CATSREGGQYEAFF
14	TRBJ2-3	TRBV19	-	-	TGTGCCAGTAGTATTGGGGAGGGCACAGATACGCAGTATTTT	CASSIGEGTDTQYF
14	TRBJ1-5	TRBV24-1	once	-	TGTGCCACCAGTGATTTCGGGGTACTTCAGCCCCAGCATTTT	CATSDFGVLQPQHF
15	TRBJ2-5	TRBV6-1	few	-	TGTGCCAGCAGTGAAGTCTGGGGGCGACAAGAGACCCAGTACTTC	CASSEVWGRQETQYF
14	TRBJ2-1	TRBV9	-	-	TGTGCCAGCAGCGTGAGGGTACGAGGTAATGAGCAGTTCTTC	CASSVRVRGNEQFF
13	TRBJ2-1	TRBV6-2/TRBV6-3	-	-	TGTGCCAGCAGTTACCATCCGGGGAATGAGCAGTTCTTC	CASSYHPGNEQFF
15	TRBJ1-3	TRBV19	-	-	TGTGCCAGTAGTCCGGGTGACAGGCTCGGAAACACCATATATTTT	CASSPGDRLGNTIYF
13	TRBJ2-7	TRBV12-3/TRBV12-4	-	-	TGTGCCAGCAGTTTATACCGTAGCTACGAGCAGTACTTC	CASSLYRSYEQYF
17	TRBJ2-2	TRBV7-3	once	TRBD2	TGTGCCAGCAGCTTACGGTCCGGGAGGTGGGGCACCGGGGAGCTGTTTTTT	CASSLRSGRWGTGELFF
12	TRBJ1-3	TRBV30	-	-	TGTGCCTGGAGTGTACTCGGAAACACCATATATTTT	CAWSVLGNTIYF
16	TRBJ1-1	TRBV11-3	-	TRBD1	TGTGCCAGCAGCTTAATTGGACAGGGGGCCAACACTGAAGCTTTCTTT	CASSLIGQGANTEAFF
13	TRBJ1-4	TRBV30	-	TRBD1	TGTGCCTGGAATGGACAGGAACATGAAAAACTGTTTTTT	CAWNGQEHEKLFF
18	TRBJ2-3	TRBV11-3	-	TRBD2	TGTGCCAGCAGCAAAGGGACTAGCGGGATGCCAAGCACAGATACGCAGTATTTT	CASSKGTSGMPSTDTQYF
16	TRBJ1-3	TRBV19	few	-	TGTGCCAGTAGTATCCAACAGGTCGCCTCTGGAAACACCATATATTTT	CASSIQQVASGNTIYF
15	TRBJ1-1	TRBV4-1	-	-	TGCGCCAGCAGCCAAGAAAAGACAAAATTAACTGAAGCTTTCTTT	CASSQEKTKLTEAFF